A selection of T cell receptor beta chains follows, all from one sample in a study of blood T cell repertoires in COVID-19. Clones were read by immunoSEQ multiplex PCR, and TCRdb kept only the in-frame ones, dropping some. The sample carries 110,000 to 150,000 clones, over 75% recorded once. Sequenced material: peripheral blood. The receptors stem from a human donor in a cohort sampled during active COVID-19. Both conserved end residues are part of each CDR3. D genes are given only for firm matches. Clone size appears in some rows only: once, few, many, or a class for an expanded clone.

.	once	14	TRBJ1-5	TRBV2	CASSEGVQGQPQHF	TGTGCCAGCAGTGAAGGAGTACAGGGCCAGCCCCAGCATTTT
TRBD2	.	15	TRBJ2-3	TRBV23-1	CAILGLAGGTDTQYF	TGCGCCATCCTTGGACTAGCGGGAGGTACAGATACGCAGTATTTT
.	.	14	TRBJ1-6	TRBV29-1	CSVRLGGDNSPLHF	TGCAGCGTTCGCTTGGGGGGTGATAATTCACCCCTCCACTTT
.	.	14	TRBJ1-1	TRBV2	CASSELQGFAEAFF	TGTGCCAGCAGTGAGTTACAGGGCTTCGCTGAAGCTTTCTTT
.	.	17	TRBJ2-5	TRBV9	CASSVGLTWTVQETQYF	TGTGCCAGCAGCGTAGGTCTTACTTGGACAGTCCAAGAGACCCAGTACTTC
TRBD1	.	12	TRBJ1-1	TRBV28	CAGGQMNTEAFF	TGTGCCGGGGGACAGATGAACACTGAAGCTTTCTTT
TRBD1	.	14	TRBJ1-2	TRBV6-5	CASSYYADRGGYTF	TGTGCCAGCAGTTACTACGCAGACAGGGGCGGCTACACCTTC
.	.	11	TRBJ2-7	TRBV6-5	CAINRVGEQYF	TGTGCCATAAACAGGGTCGGCGAGCAGTACTTC
.	.	16	TRBJ2-7	TRBV4-2	CASSQEGWDSSYEQYF	TGTGCCAGCAGCCAAGAGGGTTGGGACTCCTCCTACGAGCAGTACTTC
.	.	16	TRBJ1-4	TRBV5-5	CASSWGGTEHNEKLFF	TGTGCCAGCAGCTGGGGAGGGACGGAACATAATGAAAAACTGTTTTTT
.	.	14	TRBJ1-1	TRBV27	CASSRQEMNTEAFF	TGTGCCAGCAGCCGACAGGAAATGAACACTGAAGCTTTCTTT
.	.	15	TRBJ2-7	TRBV27	CASSAQAGYAYEQYF	TGTGCCAGCAGCGCTCAGGCGGGTTATGCCTACGAGCAGTACTTC
.	.	14	TRBJ1-1	TRBV9	CASSPSFQDTEAFF	TGTGCCAGCAGCCCCTCTTTCCAGGACACTGAAGCTTTCTTT
TRBD2	.	16	TRBJ2-5	TRBV19	CASPSRSSGTKETQYF	TGTGCCAGCCCCAGTCGGTCGAGCGGGACTAAAGAGACCCAGTACTTC
TRBD1	.	15	TRBJ1-6	TRBV30	CAWSRGQANNSPLHF	TGTGCCTGGAGTAGGGGACAGGCCAATAATTCACCCCTCCACTTT
.	.	13	TRBJ2-1	TRBV7-3	CASSSLELTEQFF	TGTGCCAGCAGCTCCCTAGAACTAACGGAGCAGTTCTTC
.	.	13	TRBJ2-3	TRBV12-5	CASGLVWGKTQYF	TGTGCTAGTGGTTTGGTATGGGGCAAGACGCAGTATTTT
TRBD1	.	13	TRBJ1-5	TRBV5-1	CASSNRGAQPQHF	TGCGCCAGCAGCAACAGGGGGGCTCAGCCCCAGCATTTT
TRBD1	.	15	TRBJ2-1	TRBV6-5	CASTMDRGLYNEQFF	TGTGCCAGCACCATGGACAGGGGGTTGTACAATGAGCAGTTCTTC
.	.	13	TRBJ1-1	TRBV28	CASSLDRNTEAFF	TGTGCCAGCAGCCTGGACAGGAACACTGAAGCTTTCTTT
TRBD1	.	14	TRBJ2-3	TRBV9	CASSRDRGTDTQYF	TGTGCCAGCAGTAGGGACAGGGGGACCGATACGCAGTATTTT
.	.	14	TRBJ2-1	TRBV5-1	CASNPAGSYNEQFF	TGCGCCAGCAATCCAGCGGGCTCCTACAATGAGCAGTTCTTC
TRBD2	once	14	TRBJ2-2	TRBV19	CASSNGGGTGELFF	TGTGCCAGTAGTAATGGGGGGGGCACCGGGGAGCTGTTTTTT
.	.	15	TRBJ1-1	TRBV6-2/TRBV6-3	CASSPIATGNTEAFF	TGTGCCAGCAGCCCCATAGCGACAGGGAACACTGAAGCTTTCTTT
TRBD2	.	15	TRBJ2-1	TRBV6-1	CASSEGLAGLQEQFF	TGTGCCAGCAGTGAAGGACTAGCGGGACTTCAGGAGCAGTTCTTC
TRBD2	.	19	TRBJ2-2	TRBV27	CASSLMGLAGVGNTGELFF	TGTGCCAGCAGTTTAATGGGACTAGCGGGAGTTGGGAACACCGGGGAGCTGTTTTTT
.	once	12	TRBJ2-7	TRBV29-1	CSAPGQWGEQYF	TGCAGCGCCCCAGGGCAATGGGGCGAGCAGTACTTC
TRBD2	.	15	TRBJ2-7	TRBV28	CASSLPPSGGYEQYF	TGTGCCAGCAGTTTACCCCCTAGCGGGGGCTACGAGCAGTACTTC
.	.	15	TRBJ2-1	TRBV11-2	CASSFLRTRDNEQFF	TGTGCCAGCAGCTTTTTAAGGACACGGGACAATGAGCAGTTCTTC
TRBD1	.	14	TRBJ2-7	TRBV9	CASSVVGTGDEQYF	TGTGCCAGCAGCGTAGTCGGGACAGGGGACGAGCAGTACTTC
TRBD1	.	14	TRBJ1-2	TRBV30	CAWSPGGQNYGYTF	TGTGCCTGGAGTCCAGGGGGCCAGAACTATGGCTACACCTTC
.	.	15	TRBJ2-3	TRBV10-3	CAISESGTSTDTQYF	TGTGCCATCAGTGAGTCAGGGACTAGCACAGATACGCAGTATTTT
.	.	12	TRBJ1-4	TRBV6-5	CASKQPLEKLFF	TGTGCCTCCAAACAGCCCTTGGAAAAACTGTTTTTT
TRBD1	.	15	TRBJ1-4	TRBV25-1	CASSVVGTGGFQLFF	TGTGCCAGCAGTGTCGTCGGGACAGGGGGCTTCCAACTGTTTTTT
TRBD2	.	17	TRBJ2-1	TRBV27	CASSLFPSGSSYNEQFF	TGTGCCAGCAGTTTATTCCCTAGCGGGAGCTCCTACAATGAGCAGTTCTTC
.	.	11	TRBJ1-4	TRBV19	CASTTNEKLFF	TGTGCCAGTACCACAAATGAAAAACTGTTTTTT
TRBD1	.	14	TRBJ1-2	TRBV5-4	CASSQSQGARGYTF	TGTGCCAGCAGCCAATCACAGGGGGCGCGTGGCTACACCTTC
TRBD2	.	20	TRBJ2-7	TRBV27	CASSFSRQITSGRDSYEQYF	TGTGCCAGCAGTTTCTCTCGGCAGATCACTAGCGGGAGGGACAGTTACGAGCAGTACTTC
TRBD2	few	14	TRBJ2-7	TRBV27	CASSRSSGDHEQYF	TGTGCCAGCAGTCGTAGTAGCGGGGACCACGAGCAGTACTTC
TRBD1	.	14	TRBJ2-2	TRBV18	CASSQTGDSGELFF	TGTGCCAGCTCACAAACAGGGGATTCCGGGGAGCTGTTTTTT
TRBD1	.	14	TRBJ1-1	TRBV2	CASRLTGGSSEAFF	TGTGCCAGCAGACTTACAGGGGGTTCCTCTGAAGCTTTCTTT
.	.	12	TRBJ2-2	TRBV2	CASSVLRRELFF	TGTGCCAGCAGTGTCCTAAGAAGGGAGCTGTTTTTT
.	.	15	TRBJ1-4	TRBV28	CASSSSGVSGEKLFF	TGTGCCAGCAGTTCCTCAGGGGTTTCGGGAGAAAAACTGTTTTTT
TRBD1	.	20	TRBJ2-1	TRBV28	CASSHIPGQGASNSYNEQFF	TGTGCCAGCAGCCACATACCGGGACAGGGGGCGTCCAATTCCTACAATGAGCAGTTCTTC
.	.	15	TRBJ1-2	TRBV4-2	CASSQDRAGNYGYTF	TGTGCCAGCAGCCAAGATAGGGCGGGCAACTATGGCTACACCTTC
TRBD1	.	16	TRBJ2-2	TRBV11-2	CASSSPGQEHTGELFF	TGTGCCAGCAGCTCGCCGGGACAGGAACACACCGGGGAGCTGTTTTTT
TRBD2	.	20	TRBJ2-2	TRBV18	CASSPLRASGDHLNTGELFF	TGTGCCAGCTCACCACTTCGGGCTAGCGGGGACCACCTGAACACCGGGGAGCTGTTTTTT
TRBD1	.	13	TRBJ1-6	TRBV7-2	CASSSNRGSPLHF	TGTGCCAGCAGCTCCAACAGGGGTTCACCCCTCCACTTT
.	.	16	TRBJ1-5	TRBV6-5	CASSSVRTGRDQPQHF	TGTGCCAGCAGTTCGGTCCGAACGGGGAGAGATCAGCCCCAGCATTTT
TRBD2	.	13	TRBJ2-2	TRBV6-5	CASAQRETGELFF	TGTGCCAGCGCCCAGCGGGAGACCGGGGAGCTGTTTTTT
.	.	12	TRBJ2-1	TRBV19	CASTDNYNEQFF	TGTGCCAGTACTGACAACTACAATGAGCAGTTCTTC
TRBD1	.	17	TRBJ2-3	TRBV7-2	CASSLTNRGAGTDTQYF	TGTGCCAGCAGCTTAACCAACAGGGGAGCTGGCACAGATACGCAGTATTTT
.	.	14	TRBJ1-1	TRBV28	CASSLSAGAVSAFF	TGTGCCAGCAGTTTGAGCGCAGGGGCAGTTTCAGCTTTCTTT
.	.	17	TRBJ1-6	TRBV5-4	CASSSSHWGGGNSPLHF	TGTGCCAGCAGCTCCTCCCACTGGGGGGGCGGCAATTCACCCCTCCACTTT
.	.	20	TRBJ2-3	TRBV1	CTSSQEEQGLAGGRKDTQYF	TGCACCAGCAGCCAAGAGGAACAGGGGCTAGCGGGAGGCCGGAAAGATACGCAGTATTTT
.	.	15	TRBJ1-1	TRBV5-6	CASSPVLGVNTEAFF	TGTGCCAGCAGCCCCGTTTTAGGGGTGAACACTGAAGCTTTCTTT
TRBD2	.	16	TRBJ2-3	TRBV11-3	CASSLSGSGNRDTQYF	TGTGCCAGCAGCTTAAGTGGTAGCGGGAATCGAGATACGCAGTATTTT